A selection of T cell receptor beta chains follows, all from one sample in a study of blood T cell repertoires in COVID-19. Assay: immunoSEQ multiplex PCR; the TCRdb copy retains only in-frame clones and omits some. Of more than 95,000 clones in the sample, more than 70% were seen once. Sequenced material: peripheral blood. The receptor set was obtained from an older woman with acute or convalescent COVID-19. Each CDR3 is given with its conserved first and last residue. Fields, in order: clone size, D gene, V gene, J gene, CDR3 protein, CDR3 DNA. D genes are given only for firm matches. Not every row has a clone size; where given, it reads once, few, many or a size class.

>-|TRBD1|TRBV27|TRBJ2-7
CASSSGQGISYEQYF
TGTGCCAGCAGTTCGGGACAGGGGATCTCCTACGAGCAGTACTTC
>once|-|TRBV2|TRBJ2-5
CASSERRVGAETQYF
TGTGCCAGCAGCGAAAGGAGGGTTGGGGCGGAGACCCAGTACTTC
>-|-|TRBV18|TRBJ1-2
CASSPIRQNYGYTF
TGTGCCAGCTCACCAATCAGGCAGAACTATGGCTACACCTTC
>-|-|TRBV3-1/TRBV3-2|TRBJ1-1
CASSGGANTEAFF
TGTGCCAGCAGCGGAGGAGCTAACACTGAAGCTTTCTTT
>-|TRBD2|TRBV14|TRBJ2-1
CASSQGSGLAYNEQFF
TGTGCCAGCAGCCAAGGTAGCGGACTAGCCTACAATGAGCAGTTCTTC
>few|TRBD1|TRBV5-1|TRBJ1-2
CASSPADRAGSYGYTF
TGCGCCAGCAGCCCTGCCGACAGGGCGGGGAGCTATGGCTACACCTTC
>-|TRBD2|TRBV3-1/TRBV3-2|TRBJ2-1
CASSPRGGAYNEQFF
TGTGCCAGCAGCCCCCGTGGGGGGGCCTACAATGAGCAGTTCTTC
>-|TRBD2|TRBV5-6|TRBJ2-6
CASSGTNSGANVLTF
TGTGCCAGCAGCGGGACTAACTCTGGGGCCAACGTCCTGACTTTC
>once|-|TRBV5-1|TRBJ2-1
CASSSGWDSDNEQFF
TGCGCCAGCAGCTCGGGGTGGGACTCAGACAATGAGCAGTTCTTC
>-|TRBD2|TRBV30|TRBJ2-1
CAWSDLLAGAYNEQFF
TGTGCCTGGAGTGACCTGCTAGCGGGGGCCTACAATGAGCAGTTCTTC
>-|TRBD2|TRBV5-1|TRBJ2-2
CASSPGTTPGELFF
TGCGCCAGCAGCCCGGGGACTACTCCCGGGGAGCTGTTTTTT
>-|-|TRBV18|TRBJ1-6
CASSPPGKESPLHF
TGTGCCAGCTCACCACCCGGGAAAGAGTCACCCCTCCACTTT
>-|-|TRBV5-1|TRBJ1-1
CASSFSGLNTEAFF
TGCGCCAGCAGTTTTAGCGGTTTGAACACTGAAGCTTTCTTT
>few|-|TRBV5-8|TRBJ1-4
CASSLVLGGEKLFF
TGTGCCAGCAGCTTGGTCCTCGGGGGAGAAAAACTGTTTTTT
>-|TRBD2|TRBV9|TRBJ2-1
CASSARGTSNNEQFF
TGTGCCAGCAGTGCTCGCGGGACTAGCAACAATGAGCAGTTCTTC
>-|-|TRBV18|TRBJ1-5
CASSPATGGNNQPQHF
TGTGCCAGCTCACCCGCGACAGGAGGTAACAATCAGCCCCAGCATTTT
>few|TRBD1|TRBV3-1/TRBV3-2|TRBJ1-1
CASSRRQGGEAFF
TGTGCCAGCAGCCGCCGACAGGGTGGTGAAGCTTTCTTT
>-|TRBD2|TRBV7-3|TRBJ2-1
CASSLSSSGHNEQFF
TGTGCCAGCAGCTTATCATCTAGCGGGCACAATGAGCAGTTCTTC
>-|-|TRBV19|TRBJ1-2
CASRRDYGYTF
TGTGCCAGTAGGCGGGACTATGGCTACACCTTC
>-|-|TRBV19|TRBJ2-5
CASSPTGRGKTQYF
TGTGCCAGTAGCCCAACAGGGAGAGGAAAGACCCAGTACTTC
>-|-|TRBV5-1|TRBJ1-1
CASSLAAGNTEAFF
TGCGCCAGCAGCTTGGCTGCAGGGAACACTGAAGCTTTCTTT
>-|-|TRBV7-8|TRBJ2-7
CASSLRDSEYEQYF
TGTGCCAGCAGCTTGCGGGACTCCGAGTACGAGCAGTACTTC
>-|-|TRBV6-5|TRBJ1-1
CASRPTVNTEAFF
TGTGCCAGCAGGCCTACAGTGAACACTGAAGCTTTCTTT
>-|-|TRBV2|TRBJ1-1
CASSDPGPLIEAFF
TGTGCCAGCAGTGATCCCGGTCCTCTTATTGAAGCTTTCTTT
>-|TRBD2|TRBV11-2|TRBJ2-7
CASSLGSGVPYEQYF
TGTGCCAGCAGCTTAGGGAGCGGGGTACCCTACGAGCAGTACTTC
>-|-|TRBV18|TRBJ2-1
CASSPPSGIYNEQFF
TGTGCCAGCTCACCACCTAGCGGTATTTACAATGAGCAGTTCTTC
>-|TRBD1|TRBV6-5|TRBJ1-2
CASRHQGDRGGGYTF
TGTGCCAGCAGACACCAAGGGGACAGGGGGGGTGGCTACACCTTC
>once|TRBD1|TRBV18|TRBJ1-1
CASSPSQPGGVAFF
TGTGCCAGCTCACCATCCCAACCAGGGGGTGTAGCTTTCTTT
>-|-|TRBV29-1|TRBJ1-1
CSVKNNEAFF
TGCAGCGTCAAGAACAATGAAGCTTTCTTT
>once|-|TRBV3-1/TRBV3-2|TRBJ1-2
CASSQDRGLGSYTF
TGTGCCAGCAGCCAAGACAGGGGCCTGGGGAGCTACACCTTC
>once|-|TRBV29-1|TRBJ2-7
CSVDRGYEQYF
TGCAGCGTTGACCGGGGATACGAGCAGTACTTC
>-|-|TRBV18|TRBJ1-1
CASSPQPGKVAEAFF
TGTGCCAGCTCACCACAGCCGGGGAAAGTGGCTGAAGCTTTCTTT
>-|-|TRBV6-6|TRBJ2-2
CANWRGTGELFF
TGTGCCAATTGGAGGGGCACCGGGGAGCTGTTTTTT
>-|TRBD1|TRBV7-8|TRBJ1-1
CASSPQGGTNTEAFF
TGTGCCAGCAGCCCCCAGGGGGGCACGAACACTGAAGCTTTCTTT
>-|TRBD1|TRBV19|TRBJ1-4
CASKESGGLGEKLFF
TGTGCCAGTAAGGAGTCAGGGGGGCTCGGTGAAAAACTGTTTTTT
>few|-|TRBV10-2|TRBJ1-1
CASRSPGGEAFF
TGCGCCAGCAGGTCCCCCGGAGGTGAAGCTTTCTTT
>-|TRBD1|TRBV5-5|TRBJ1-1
CASSWGQGQGTEAFF
TGTGCCAGCAGCTGGGGACAGGGCCAGGGCACTGAAGCTTTCTTT
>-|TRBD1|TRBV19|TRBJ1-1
CASSRQGLIPEAFF
TGTGCCAGTAGTAGACAGGGGCTAATTCCTGAAGCTTTCTTT
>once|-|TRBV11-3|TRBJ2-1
CASSPLTGNYNEQFF
TGTGCCAGCAGCCCGTTGACAGGCAACTACAATGAGCAGTTCTTC
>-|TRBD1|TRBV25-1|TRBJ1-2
CASSELGVGTGDHYGYTF
TGTGCCAGCAGTGAATTGGGGGTGGGGACAGGGGATCACTATGGCTACACCTTC
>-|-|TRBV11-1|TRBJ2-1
CASSLAPSSYNEQFF
TGTGCCAGCAGCTTAGCGCCTAGCAGTTACAATGAGCAGTTCTTC
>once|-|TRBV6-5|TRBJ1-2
CASSFGQSYGYTF
TGTGCCAGCAGTTTTGGACAGAGCTATGGCTACACCTTC
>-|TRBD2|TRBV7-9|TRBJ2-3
CASSLRPSGVTDTQYF
TGTGCCAGCAGCTTACGACCCAGCGGGGTCACAGATACGCAGTATTTT
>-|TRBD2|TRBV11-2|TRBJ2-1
CASSLGLAGEEQFF
TGTGCCAGCAGCTTAGGCCTAGCGGGGGAGGAGCAGTTCTTC